This entry is about one TCR beta chain. Primers for the PCR totalled 60 Vbeta and 13 Jbeta. Profiled with immunoSEQ multiplex PCR; TCRdb holds only in-frame clones, not every one. The repertoire consists of approximately 150,000 clones, with roughly 80% occurring once and the leading ten covering 4.9%. The sample originates from a study of cytomegalovirus exposure and HLA in healthy donors. The sequence was collected from a male donor in good health and CMV-seronegative. The source material was PBMCs.

Here the CDR3 reads CASSSDRDEQYF. CDR3 DNA sequence: TGTGCCAGCAGTTCCGACAGGGACGAGCAGTACTTC. The rearrangement links TRBV25-1 to TRBJ2-7; the match to TRBD1 covers 7 bases. The germline gives CDR1 MGHDK, CDR2 SYGVNS. The CDR3 covers 12 residues. With V trimmed by 5 bases and J by 5 bases, 3 bases remained unmatched.